A selection of T cell receptor beta chains follows, all from one sample in a study of T cells in Graves' hyperthyroidism and ophthalmopathy. TCRdb redid the calling of the multiplex PCR reads with MiXCR, one entry per CDR3 protein. The repertoire has around 800,000 distinct CDR3 sequences, 35% to 45% of them found once; the top ten carry about 9%. Material: blood. These TCRs come from a young man with Graves' hyperthyroidism. Both conserved end residues are part of each CDR3. Fields, in order: CDR3 DNA, CDR3 protein, J gene, V gene, clone size, CDR3 length, D gene. D genes are given only for firm matches. Size values are once, few and many counts, or a class for expanded clones, and some rows have none.

cdr3_nt: TGTGCCAGCAGCCAACTGCTGGGGGTAGGGGAGACCCAGTACTTC
cdr3_aa: CASSQLLGVGETQYF
j_call: TRBJ2-5
v_call: TRBV12-3/TRBV12-4
clone_size: .
cdr3_length: 15
d_call: .

cdr3_nt: TGTGCCAGCAGCACCCTAGAACTTCAGGGGATCCAAGAGACCCAGTACTTC
cdr3_aa: CASSTLELQGIQETQYF
j_call: TRBJ2-5
v_call: TRBV11-1
clone_size: .
cdr3_length: 17
d_call: .

cdr3_nt: TGTGCCAGCAGCGCCACTAGCGGGGGGGCCGGGGTGCCCCAGTACTTC
cdr3_aa: CASSATSGGAGVPQYF
j_call: TRBJ2-5
v_call: TRBV7-8
clone_size: .
cdr3_length: 16
d_call: TRBD2

cdr3_nt: TGTGCCACCAGCCCGCGGGGGAGGGCCAACGTCCTGACTTTC
cdr3_aa: CATSPRGRANVLTF
j_call: TRBJ2-6
v_call: TRBV24-1
clone_size: few
cdr3_length: 14
d_call: TRBD2

cdr3_nt: TGCAGCTTCGGGACAGGGGGCAAGCCCCAGCATTTT
cdr3_aa: CSFGTGGKPQHF
j_call: TRBJ1-5
v_call: TRBV29-1
clone_size: .
cdr3_length: 12
d_call: TRBD1

cdr3_nt: TGTGCCAGCAGCGACCTAGGGACCGCTAATCAGCCCCAGCATTTT
cdr3_aa: CASSDLGTANQPQHF
j_call: TRBJ1-5
v_call: TRBV2
clone_size: .
cdr3_length: 15
d_call: .

cdr3_nt: TGTGCCAGCAGCGACACCTCGGGGGCGTTCGAGCAGTACTTC
cdr3_aa: CASSDTSGAFEQYF
j_call: TRBJ2-7
v_call: TRBV7-2
clone_size: few
cdr3_length: 14
d_call: .

cdr3_nt: TGTGCCATCAGCAGTGGGTACAGCGGGGCCGGGGAGCTGTTTTTT
cdr3_aa: CAISSGYSGAGELFF
j_call: TRBJ2-2
v_call: TRBV10-3
clone_size: .
cdr3_length: 15
d_call: TRBD2

cdr3_nt: TGTGCCAGCAGCCCCGCCTTGGATGAAAAACTGTTTTTT
cdr3_aa: CASSPALDEKLFF
j_call: TRBJ1-4
v_call: TRBV13
clone_size: .
cdr3_length: 13
d_call: .

cdr3_nt: TGTGCCAGCAGTTACGACGGAGCTCGCCGGGAGCTGTTTTTT
cdr3_aa: CASSYDGARRELFF
j_call: TRBJ2-2
v_call: TRBV6-5
clone_size: .
cdr3_length: 14
d_call: .

cdr3_nt: TGTGCCAGCCTCGGGTTACACTATGGCTACACCTTC
cdr3_aa: CASLGLHYGYTF
j_call: TRBJ1-2
v_call: TRBV2
clone_size: many
cdr3_length: 12
d_call: .

cdr3_nt: TGTGCCAGCAGTCAATACAGGGGTTGGGGGTATAGCAATCAGCCCCAGCATTTT
cdr3_aa: CASSQYRGWGYSNQPQHF
j_call: TRBJ1-5
v_call: TRBV6-5
clone_size: .
cdr3_length: 18
d_call: TRBD1

cdr3_nt: TGTGCCAGCAGCTCGACAGGGGGGGGGCCTTTACGCGAGCAGTACTTC
cdr3_aa: CASSSTGGGPLREQYF
j_call: TRBJ2-7
v_call: TRBV7-2
clone_size: .
cdr3_length: 16
d_call: TRBD1

cdr3_nt: TGTGCCATCACTCCGGGGGTGGACAGGTCCTACGAGCAGTACTTC
cdr3_aa: CAITPGVDRSYEQYF
j_call: TRBJ2-7
v_call: TRBV10-3
clone_size: once
cdr3_length: 15
d_call: .

cdr3_nt: TGCAGCGTTCGTGTTCTCGTTTTGGCCGCCTTTTCGAGCTCCTACGAGCAGTACTTC
cdr3_aa: CSVRVLVLAAFSSSYEQYF
j_call: TRBJ2-7
v_call: TRBV29-1
clone_size: many
cdr3_length: 19
d_call: .

cdr3_nt: TGTGCCAGCAGCCAAGATCCCCCCAGGGGGATGGCGGAGACCCAGTACTTC
cdr3_aa: CASSQDPPRGMAETQYF
j_call: TRBJ2-5
v_call: TRBV5-4
clone_size: .
cdr3_length: 17
d_call: TRBD1

cdr3_nt: TGTGCCAGCAGCTTGGGAGGCGCGGGGGGCAGTCAGCCCCAGCATTTT
cdr3_aa: CASSLGGAGGSQPQHF
j_call: TRBJ1-5
v_call: TRBV5-6
clone_size: .
cdr3_length: 16
d_call: .

cdr3_nt: TGTGCCACCAGCAGGACGCAGGGTTGGGATCAGCCCCAGCATTTT
cdr3_aa: CATSRTQGWDQPQHF
j_call: TRBJ1-5
v_call: TRBV15
clone_size: .
cdr3_length: 15
d_call: .

cdr3_nt: TGCAGTGCTAGAGATCTGAACGGGGTAGAGCAGTACTTC
cdr3_aa: CSARDLNGVEQYF
j_call: TRBJ2-7
v_call: TRBV20-1
clone_size: .
cdr3_length: 13
d_call: .

cdr3_nt: TGTGCCGGATGGACGGCCGCGGCCAACGTCCTGACTTTC
cdr3_aa: CAGWTAAANVLTF
j_call: TRBJ2-6
v_call: TRBV7-9
clone_size: many
cdr3_length: 13
d_call: .

cdr3_nt: TGTGCCGGCAGCCAAGATGGGGATGAAACTTTCTTT
cdr3_aa: CAGSQDGDETFF
j_call: TRBJ1-1
v_call: TRBV14
clone_size: .
cdr3_length: 12
d_call: .

cdr3_nt: TGCAGCCCCCAGACAGGGGTCCACGAGCAGTACTTC
cdr3_aa: CSPQTGVHEQYF
j_call: TRBJ2-7
v_call: TRBV29-1
clone_size: .
cdr3_length: 12
d_call: TRBD1

cdr3_nt: TGTGCCAGCAGCACTCAACCAGGGGACACTGAAGCTTTCTTT
cdr3_aa: CASSTQPGDTEAFF
j_call: TRBJ1-1
v_call: TRBV13
clone_size: many
cdr3_length: 14
d_call: .

cdr3_nt: TGTGCCAGTAGTATTCCCGGACAGGTTAGCAATCAGCCCCAGCATTTT
cdr3_aa: CASSIPGQVSNQPQHF
j_call: TRBJ1-5
v_call: TRBV19
clone_size: .
cdr3_length: 16
d_call: TRBD1

cdr3_nt: TGTGCCAGCAGTGGCAGGGATCAGCCCCAGCATTTT
cdr3_aa: CASSGRDQPQHF
j_call: TRBJ1-5
v_call: TRBV12-3/TRBV12-4
clone_size: many
cdr3_length: 12
d_call: .

cdr3_nt: TGTGCCTGGAGTCGGGCCAGTCGCTCACCCCTCCACTTT
cdr3_aa: CAWSRASRSPLHF
j_call: TRBJ1-6
v_call: TRBV2
clone_size: few
cdr3_length: 13
d_call: .

cdr3_nt: TGTGCCAGCAGCCCCACTAGCTCCCCGATGAACACCGGGGAGCTGTTTTTT
cdr3_aa: CASSPTSSPMNTGELFF
j_call: TRBJ2-2
v_call: TRBV12-3/TRBV12-4
clone_size: once
cdr3_length: 17
d_call: .

cdr3_nt: TGCAGCGTCCAGCAGGGTCGGGGCGGTGAAGCTTTCTTT
cdr3_aa: CSVQQGRGGEAFF
j_call: TRBJ1-1
v_call: TRBV29-1
clone_size: many
cdr3_length: 13
d_call: .

cdr3_nt: TGTGCCAGCAGTTACACGTACGATGAGCAGCTCTTC
cdr3_aa: CASSYTYDEQLF
j_call: TRBJ2-1
v_call: TRBV6-5
clone_size: .
cdr3_length: 12
d_call: .

cdr3_nt: TGCGCCAGCAGCCAAGTTCACAAGCACAATAGCAATCAGCCCCAGCATTTT
cdr3_aa: CASSQVHKHNSNQPQHF
j_call: TRBJ1-5
v_call: TRBV4-3
clone_size: .
cdr3_length: 17
d_call: .

cdr3_nt: TGTGCCAGCAGCCAAGTCCAGGGCAATGAAAAACTGTTTTTT
cdr3_aa: CASSQVQGNEKLFF
j_call: TRBJ1-4
v_call: TRBV4-2
clone_size: few
cdr3_length: 14
d_call: .

cdr3_nt: TGTGCCAGCAGCATTTTGGACAGGGAAGCGAATGGCTACACCTTC
cdr3_aa: CASSILDREANGYTF
j_call: TRBJ1-2
v_call: TRBV7-9
clone_size: .
cdr3_length: 15
d_call: TRBD1

cdr3_nt: TGTGCCAGCAGCTCATATACGGGACAGGACACTGAAGCTTTCTTT
cdr3_aa: CASSSYTGQDTEAFF
j_call: TRBJ1-1
v_call: TRBV7-9
clone_size: .
cdr3_length: 15
d_call: TRBD1

cdr3_nt: TGTGCCAGCAGAGTTTCTTTGGGGCCCCAGCATTTT
cdr3_aa: CASRVSLGPQHF
j_call: TRBJ1-5
v_call: TRBV12-3/TRBV12-4
clone_size: few
cdr3_length: 12
d_call: .

cdr3_nt: TGTGCCAGTAGCGCCGCCGGGACCCGGCGGGGGGCCCAGTACTTC
cdr3_aa: CASSAAGTRRGAQYF
j_call: TRBJ2-5
v_call: TRBV19
clone_size: few
cdr3_length: 15
d_call: TRBD2

cdr3_nt: TGTGCCAGTAGTCCGTGGACAGAAGATGAAGCTTTCTTT
cdr3_aa: CASSPWTEDEAFF
j_call: TRBJ1-1
v_call: TRBV19
clone_size: many
cdr3_length: 13
d_call: .

cdr3_nt: TGTGCCAGCAGTCGCCCTGGCGACGAGCAGTACTTC
cdr3_aa: CASSRPGDEQYF
j_call: TRBJ2-7
v_call: TRBV9
clone_size: .
cdr3_length: 12
d_call: .

cdr3_nt: TGTGCCAGCAGCTTGCGTGAGGGCCAAGAGGCCCAGTACTTC
cdr3_aa: CASSLREGQEAQYF
j_call: TRBJ2-5
v_call: TRBV5-8
clone_size: once
cdr3_length: 14
d_call: .

cdr3_nt: TGCAGCGTGGAGATGGACAGGGGGAACACTGAAGCTTTCTTT
cdr3_aa: CSVEMDRGNTEAFF
j_call: TRBJ1-1
v_call: TRBV29-1
clone_size: .
cdr3_length: 14
d_call: TRBD1

cdr3_nt: TGCAGTGCTAGTCCCCCCGGACTAGCGGGTTACGACGAGCAGTACTTC
cdr3_aa: CSASPPGLAGYDEQYF
j_call: TRBJ2-7
v_call: TRBV20-1
clone_size: .
cdr3_length: 16
d_call: TRBD2

cdr3_nt: TGCAGTGCTAGAGCAGGACAAGAGACCCAGTACTTC
cdr3_aa: CSARAGQETQYF
j_call: TRBJ2-5
v_call: TRBV20-1
clone_size: many
cdr3_length: 12
d_call: .

cdr3_nt: TGTGCCAGCAGTTATAGGGACCGTGAAAAACTGTTTTTT
cdr3_aa: CASSYRDREKLFF
j_call: TRBJ1-4
v_call: TRBV2
clone_size: few
cdr3_length: 13
d_call: .

cdr3_nt: TGTGCCATCAGTGGACAGGAGGATTCACCCCTCCACTTT
cdr3_aa: CAISGQEDSPLHF
j_call: TRBJ1-6
v_call: TRBV10-3
clone_size: .
cdr3_length: 13
d_call: .

cdr3_nt: TGTGCCAGCAGTCAAGGGACGCCCCTGAAGACCCAGTACTTC
cdr3_aa: CASSQGTPLKTQYF
j_call: TRBJ2-5
v_call: TRBV12-3/TRBV12-4
clone_size: few
cdr3_length: 14
d_call: .

cdr3_nt: TGTGCCAGCTCACCACCGGGATGGAGCTCCTACGAGCAGTACTTC
cdr3_aa: CASSPPGWSSYEQYF
j_call: TRBJ2-7
v_call: TRBV18
clone_size: .
cdr3_length: 15
d_call: .

cdr3_nt: TGTGCCAGCAGTTTATCCCCGCCTACTAGCGGGAGGGGAAACGAGCAGTACTTC
cdr3_aa: CASSLSPPTSGRGNEQYF
j_call: TRBJ2-7
v_call: TRBV2
clone_size: .
cdr3_length: 18
d_call: TRBD2

cdr3_nt: TGTGCCAGCAGCTTGCCTGGCACTGAAGCTTTCTTT
cdr3_aa: CASSLPGTEAFF
j_call: TRBJ1-1
v_call: TRBV7-9
clone_size: many
cdr3_length: 12
d_call: .

cdr3_nt: TGCAGCGTCCGGGTCGGAGAGACCCAGTACTTC
cdr3_aa: CSVRVGETQYF
j_call: TRBJ2-5
v_call: TRBV29-1
clone_size: .
cdr3_length: 11
d_call: .

cdr3_nt: TGTGCCAGCAGCTTCCTGGTCAGCGGGAGTGTCGAGCAGTACTTC
cdr3_aa: CASSFLVSGSVEQYF
j_call: TRBJ2-7
v_call: TRBV5-4
clone_size: few
cdr3_length: 15
d_call: TRBD2

cdr3_nt: TGTGCCAGCAGCTCACCTCTTACTGGGGCCAACGTCCTGACTTTC
cdr3_aa: CASSSPLTGANVLTF
j_call: TRBJ2-6
v_call: TRBV5-4
clone_size: few
cdr3_length: 15
d_call: .

cdr3_nt: TGTGCCAGCAGTGAACCGGGACAGCATAATGAAAAACTGTTTTTT
cdr3_aa: CASSEPGQHNEKLFF
j_call: TRBJ1-4
v_call: TRBV6-1
clone_size: .
cdr3_length: 15
d_call: TRBD1

cdr3_nt: TGTGCCAGCAGTTACCCCTCGACTAGCGGGAGGGAATACGAGCAGTACTTC
cdr3_aa: CASSYPSTSGREYEQYF
j_call: TRBJ2-7
v_call: TRBV6-1
clone_size: few
cdr3_length: 17
d_call: TRBD2

cdr3_nt: TGTGCCAGCAGTGAATCTGCAGGCGGCGAGAAAAAACTGTTTTTT
cdr3_aa: CASSESAGGEKKLFF
j_call: TRBJ1-4
v_call: TRBV12-3/TRBV12-4
clone_size: few
cdr3_length: 15
d_call: .